This T cell receptor (beta chain) was sequenced in a study of persistence of HIV-infected CD4 T cells (dated by TCRdb to the early 2020s). Notes on the research overall: Suppressive ART had been received by participants for a median of about eight years. Apart from a couple of participants who underwent leukapheresis at a single time point, peripheral blood samples of up to about 180 mL were collected from participants at multiple time points. Anti-CD3/anti-CD28 stimulation activated a higher proportion of cells, with a lower memory fraction, than antigen stimulation. The study isolated CMV- and HIV-1 Gag-responding CD4+ T cells from ART-treated individuals to examine antigen-driven clonal expansion of HIV-1-infected cells. The clonality of all cells in each sorted population was assessed by TCRbeta sequencing, whereas the clonality of infected cells was assessed by proviral sequencing. The TCR cluster analysis across participants included roughly 8 participants for CMV and six or seven participants for Gag. Study-wide conclusions, independent of this receptor: TCRbeta richness in CMV- and Gag-responding cells was significantly lower than in anti-CD3/anti-CD28-responding cells; CMV-responding cells had higher oligoclonality than CD3/CD28-stimulated and Gag-responding cells. Because the TCR analyses were done in bulk, restricting them to just the rare CMV-responding cells that actually carried HIV-1 proviruses was not possible. Antigen-responding cells were enriched for expanded CDR3beta sequences that were degenerate, which suggests that CD4+ responses to CMV and Gag underwent convergent selection. The study involved few individuals and tested only a limited range of antigens. A correlation was observed between TCR oligoclonality and proviral oligoclonality within the same sorted populations.

Trimming takes 5 bases off V and 9 bases off J; junction bases not matched to a gene: 6. The CDR3 measures 14 amino acids from cysteine to phenylalanine. Only the CDR3 DNA stays, 42 bases, in frame from base 1. CDR1 and CDR2 are drawn from the germline V gene (reference sequence): MNHNY, SVGAGI. Regarding this clone: It lacks a known antigen. Per-base qualities were not stored, and no clone one base away is much larger.

The immunoSEQ hsTCRB assay version 4, run in survey mode, was used to sequence TCRbeta repertoires from genomic DNA. Genomic DNA was diluted to about 9.9 ng/uL, using up to about 1 ug per sample for TCRbeta sequencing. The authors processed their data as follows. TCRbeta data analysis was done in ImmunoSeq Analyzer 3.0, and diversity was calculated on productive nucleotide rearrangements. Lower-bound TCR diversity was estimated with the improved Chao index, and clonality with the Gini coefficient using the Immunarch R package. When different nucleotide rearrangements encoded the same CDR3beta amino acid sequence, each rearrangement was treated as a distinct clonotype. TCRbeta sequences significantly enriched in antigen-responding cells relative to anti-CD3/anti-CD28-activated cells were identified by differential abundance analysis. GLIPH2 clustered TCRs by predicted peptide-MHC specificity, both within individual participants and across merged participant data sets. This immuneACCESS table, as held by TCRdb, lists in-frame sequences with V and J called but not all clones. Of the missing ones, under half trace to an unresolved V gene in checked studies; the others have no known cause. V, J and clone size were drawn from that table, and D and trimming were deduced from the DNA. Across this sample there are 45,000 or so clones, with around 90% seen only once. Of the sample, over 0.45% is held by the ten largest clones.

The treatment or condition label on this specimen signifies: suppressive antiretroviral therapy. Cells were stimulated with anti-CD3/anti-CD28 magnetic beads as a nonspecific positive control representing the CD4+ T cell repertoire. CD4+ T cells that responded were sorted based on upregulation of both CD40 ligand and CD69. Participants were HIV-1-infected adults who started suppressive ART during chronic infection. Participants had undetectable plasma HIV-1 RNA below 50 copies/mL for at least 4 years. To be included, a participant needed positive CMV serology and a CD4+ T cell count above 400 cells/uL. Before stimulation, PBMCs were isolated using density centrifugation and then depleted of CD8+ T cells. Stimulation of CD8-depleted PBMCs was carried out for roughly 19 hours with anti-CD28/CD49d costimulation, CD40-blocking antibody and enfuvirtide, to prevent new infections. Sorting was done on either a Beckman Coulter MoFlo Legacy or an XDP sorter, and propidium iodide was used to exclude dead cells. The QIAamp DNA Mini Kit was used for genomic DNA extraction from samples above one million cells, and the Quick-DNA Microprep Kit was used otherwise.

The receptor's source is an adult woman with HIV who was CMV-seropositive. Recombination linked TRBV6-6 to TRBJ1-6; the central 8 bases match TRBD1. This sample comprised CD4+ T cells sorted from PBMCs after 18-hour stimulation, obtained from a patient who received antiretroviral therapy. The cell subset or site label on this specimen signifies: CD40L+CD69+ CD4 T cells responding to anti-CD3/anti-CD28 beads, representing the overall repertoire. CDR3 sequence: CASSPGQGLSPLHF. The sequenced DNA is TGTGCCAGCAGTCCAGGACAGGGTCTTTCACCCCTCCACTTT.